The 9 T cell receptor beta chains presented below share a single source sample, sequenced in a study of graft-versus-host responses after intestinal transplantation. No antigens are known for them. TCRdb's copy holds only in-frame clones and misses some; the assay was immunoSEQ multiplex PCR. The sample includes about 130,000 clones, around 90% of them seen just once. Sequencing used unstimulated CD4+ T cells sorted from spleen or lymph node cells, obtained before intestinal transplant. Receptors originate from a human donor who received an intestinal transplant.

Regarding this clone: Relative to the germline gene, one junction end is altered; a read error may explain this. Other DNA sequences in this sample translate to the same CDR3. The rearrangement joins TRBV7-9 to TRBJ2-6; 7 nucleotides agree with TRBD1. The CDR3 is 19 residues long. Germline CDR1 reads SEHNR; CDR2 reads FQNEAQ (reference sequence). The DNA of the CDR3 is TGTGCCAGTAGCTTAAGGGGGACAGTCGCGGCCTCTGGGGCCAACGTCCTGACTTTC. The encoded protein is CASSLRGTVAASGANVLTF.

This clone was recorded a few times. The genes are TRBV10-3 and TRBJ2-2; possible D gene TRBD2, 6 bases. Trimming stripped 6 bases from V and 7 bases from J, with 21 bases between. The CDR3 length is 16 residues. Germline V gene lookup returns CDR1 ENHRY and CDR2 SYGVKD. The CDR3 DNA reads as TGTGCCATCAGCTACCGGGACTCTCTGTTGGTCGGGGAGCTGTTTTTT. Translated, it gives CAISYRDSLLVGELFF.

This chain connects TRBV10-3 to TRBJ1-4; D is uncertain. Trimming cost V 2 bases and J 8 bases, with 6 bases left between them. CDR1 ENHRY and CDR2 SYGVKD come from the germline V gene. The CDR3 has 12 residues. This CDR3 is CAISEGREKLFF. In DNA form, the CDR3 reads TGTGCCATCAGTGAGGGGCGAGAAAAACTGTTTTTT.

V is TRBV28 and J is TRBJ1-2, with D unresolved. The ends were cut back, 4 bases at V and 6 bases at J, with 18 bases in the middle. The CDR3 contains 15 residues. Germline V lookup: CDR1 MDHEN, CDR2 SYDVKM. The CDR3 nucleotides read TGTGCCAGCAGTTATTGGGTGGGGAAACGGGATGGCTACACCTTC. It translates to CASSYWVGKRDGYTF.

DNA for the CDR3: TGTGCCAGCAGCTTGGCCGGAAGGGGAGGGGGCTACACCTTC. It encodes CASSLAGRGGGYTF. The gene calls are TRBV5-6 and TRBJ1-2; TRBD1 is a possible D gene (5 bases). Per germline, CDR1 SGHDT and CDR2 YYEEEE. V was clipped by 0 bases and J by 8 bases, with 14 bases between them. The CDR3 contains 14 residues.

In its sample, this clone was seen once. The CDR3 is CASGGSGRETQYF. CDR3 coding DNA: TGTGCCAGCGGTGGTAGCGGAAGGGAGACCCAGTACTTC. This sequence joins TRBV6-1 and TRBJ2-5, with D possibly matching TRBD2 (6 bases). Germline CDR1 and CDR2: MNHNS and SASEGT. The CDR3 runs 13 residues. Trimming took 8 bases from V and 5 from J, leaving 15 bases between them.

This chain uses TRBV9 with TRBJ2-3, with 12 bases lining up with TRBD2. The length of the CDR3 is 17 residues. J lost 3 bases, V lost 0 bases, and 5 bases had no gene match. Germline V gene sequence: CDR1 SGDLS, CDR2 YYNGEE. The CDR3 loop is CASSVGRLAGVTDTQYF. In DNA form, the CDR3 reads TGTGCCAGCAGCGTAGGTCGACTAGCGGGAGTAACAGATACGCAGTATTTT.

This clone occurred once. The same CDR3 also results from other DNA sequences found in this sample. The CDR3 here is CASSASVGAGGPYEQYF. DNA of the CDR3: TGTGCCAGCAGCGCGAGCGTTGGGGCAGGGGGACCCTACGAGCAGTACTTC. The genes are TRBV9 and TRBJ2-7; 7 bases line up with TRBD1. V shed 3 bases, J shed 2 bases, and the junction held 14 bases outside the gene matches. CDR1 is SGDLS, CDR2 YYNGEE, per germline. The CDR3 consists of 17 residues.

The rearrangement uses TRBV9 and TRBJ2-6, with 7 bases fitting TRBD1. The germline CDR1 and CDR2 sequences are SGDLS and YYNGEE. The length of the CDR3 is 16 residues. Trimming cost V 4 bases and J 4 bases; bases outside gene matches: 8. For the CDR3, the DNA is TGTGCCAGCAGCCCTCGAGGGGGCGCGGGGGCCAACGTCCTGACTTTC. Translating it yields CASSPRGGAGANVLTF.